This record covers a single TCR beta chain. Its antigen is unidentified. The V end was cut by 3 bases, the J end by 5 bases, with 11 bases between. Germline lookup yields CDR1 KGHSH and CDR2 LQKENI. The CDR3 spans 14 residues. The sample belongs to a study of vaccination effects on CD4 cells after COVID-19. At the level of the study: Samples collected post-vaccine were obtained a median of 72 days after the second dose.

Notes on the study in general: Healthy vaccinees' vaccine-induced clones included only 1 of 255 that recognized common cold coronaviruses.

Viral peptide pool expansion of antigen-specific CD4+ T cells preceded sequencing in the ViraFEST assay. With more than 9 days of culture completed, CD4+ T cells were isolated. The vaccine given was either BNT162b2 or mRNA-1273, in two doses. The assay was immunoSEQ multiplex PCR, and TCRdb's table has in-frame clones only and misses some. The table shows roughly 30,000 clones, with over 55% occurring only once. The rearrangement links TRBV18 to TRBJ2-1; D ambiguous. This clonotype was sampled from a human donor who received a COVID-19 vaccine. Sequences were derived from CD4+ T cells from PBMCs cultured with HCoV-NL63 spike peptides, sampled after COVID-19 vaccination. CDR3 nucleotides: TGTGCCAGCTCACCCACTGGCGAAGACAATGAGCAGTTCTTC. Amino acids: CASSPTGEDNEQFF. Supplemented by reference TRBV18 and TRBJ2-1, the full variable domain reads NAGVMQNPRHLVRRRGQEARLRCSPMKGHSHVYWYRQLPEEGLKFMVYLQKENIIDESGMPKERFSAEFPKEGPSILRIQQVVRGDSAAYFCASSPTGEDNEQFFGPGTRLTVL.